These 14 T cell receptor beta chains were sequenced from one sample in a study of shared clonotypes between healthy human individuals. Cells designated naive CD8 were CD45RO-negative and were positively selected for CCR7, with terminally differentiated effector memory CD45RA+ cells excluded. Generated by immunoSEQ multiplex PCR, the TCRdb table keeps only in-frame clones and is missing some. In the table there are roughly 550,000 clones, around 95% of which are singletons. The sample comprised naive CD8+ T cells sorted from blood. The receptors stem from a woman in her twenties or thirties in good health.

The rearrangement uses TRBV27 and TRBJ2-1, with TRBD2 matching 8 bases. V trimming: 1 base; J trimming: 8 bases; junction bases outside the gene matches: 4. Germline CDR1 reads MNHEY; CDR2 reads SMNVEV (reference sequence). This CDR3 region has 14 residues. CDR3 sequence (DNA): TGTGCCAGCAGTTTATTCGGGGGGGACTATGAGCAGTTCTTC. Translated: CASSLFGGDYEQFF.

The gene calls are TRBV28 and TRBJ2-5, with TRBD2 matching 14 bases. Germline trimming cut 5 bases from V and 3 bases from J; bases unmatched to any gene: 5. From germline, CDR1 is MDHEN and CDR2 SYDVKM. The CDR3 covers 16 residues. In nucleotides, the CDR3 is TGTGCCAGCAGTCCCCCGGGACTAGCGGGAGAAGAGACCCAGTACTTC. This translates into CASSPPGLAGEETQYF.

The CDR3 reads CASSLTRRPNTGELFF. The CDR3 nucleotides read TGTGCCAGCAGTTTAACCAGGAGACCAAACACCGGGGAGCTGTTTTTT. The rearrangement joins TRBV28 to TRBJ2-2; D call uncertain. The V gene's germline CDR1 is MDHEN and CDR2 SYDVKM. The V end lost 2 bases, the J end lost 2 bases, and 12 bases lay between the germline ends. This CDR3 is 16 amino acids long.

The chain links TRBV2 to TRBJ2-5; 8 bases are shared with TRBD1. The CDR3 length is 15 residues. V dropped 1 base and J dropped 4; count of bases not matched to a gene: 5. The germline gives CDR1 SNHLY, CDR2 FYNNEI. The CDR3 spells CASSEVRTGPETQYF. The CDR3 nucleotides are TGTGCCAGCAGTGAAGTTCGGACAGGGCCAGAGACCCAGTACTTC.

This chain joins TRBV28 and TRBJ2-7; 7 bases map to TRBD1. CDR1 and CDR2 (germline): MDHEN, SYDVKM. The CDR3 totals 16 residues. V shed 5 bases, J shed 5 bases, and the junction held 15 bases outside the gene matches. CDR3 sequence: CASSHRGRDFRDEQYF. The CDR3 DNA reads TGTGCCAGCAGTCATAGGGGGCGCGACTTTCGGGACGAGCAGTACTTC.

CDR3 protein: CASSLARHVGRETQYF. As DNA, the CDR3 is TGTGCCAGCAGCTTGGCCCGACACGTTGGGAGAGAGACCCAGTACTTC. The chain carries TRBV5-8 and TRBJ2-5; D possibly corresponds to TRBD2 (5 bases). Germline lookup yields CDR1 SGHTS and CDR2 YDEGEE. This CDR3 has 16 amino acids. The germline V and J ends were trimmed by 0 bases and 4 bases, with 16 bases remaining between them.

The chain recombines TRBV7-6 with TRBJ2-1, with D perhaps being TRBD1 or TRBD2 (6 bases each). V shed 5 bases and J shed 0 bases, with 11 bases lying between them. The CDR3 extends over 15 amino acids. CDR1 SGHVS and CDR2 FNYEAQ come from the germline V gene. The CDR3 bases are TGTGCCAGCAGCGAGGGGGGTAACTCCTACAATGAGCAGTTCTTC. This encodes CASSEGGNSYNEQFF.

V is TRBV9 and J is TRBJ2-2; the D is unclear. The length of the CDR3 is 16 residues. The V and J ends lost 0 bases and 3 bases respectively, with 12 bases between them. Looked up from germline, CDR1 is SGDLS and CDR2 is YYNGEE. CDR3 sequence reads: CASSVELRADTGELFF. The DNA for the CDR3 is TGTGCCAGCAGCGTAGAGTTACGGGCCGACACCGGGGAGCTGTTTTTT.

Concerning this clone itself: At the DNA level, this CDR3 is encoded by other sequences in the same sample as well. The chain combines TRBV27 with TRBJ1-1; D is possibly TRBD1 (6 bases). There are 14 residues in the CDR3. Between the trimmed V and J ends, which lost 3 bases and 1 base, there was a span of 9 bases. The germline V gene has CDR1 MNHEY and CDR2 SMNVEV (reference sequence). The DNA for the CDR3 is TGTGCCAGCAGTTTGGGGGGGCCGAACACTGAAGCTTTCTTT. Its translation: CASSLGGPNTEAFF.

V is TRBV29-1 and J is TRBJ2-2, with D unclear. Trimming took 6 bases from V and 1 from J, leaving 9 bases between them. The CDR3 length is 13 residues. Germline V gene lookup returns CDR1 SQVTM and CDR2 ANQGSEA. CDR3 in amino acids: CSVTGENTGELFF. The DNA of the CDR3 is TGCAGCGTGACGGGCGAGAACACCGGGGAGCTGTTTTTT.

The V call is TRBV5-6, the J call TRBJ2-5; tentatively, D is TRBD1 (7 bases). Near its end, the DNA agrees better with TRBJ2-7, so the J call may be wrong. The CDR3 has 15 residues. Germline assignment: CDR1 SGHDT and CDR2 YYEEEE. As DNA, the CDR3 is TGTGCCAGCAGCTTTTGGGCAGGGGGGCCCTACGAGCAGTACTTC. As protein: CASSFWAGGPYEQYF.

CDR3 loop: CASSPRQDEAFF. The CDR3, as DNA: TGTGCCAGCAGCCCTCGACAGGATGAAGCTTTCTTT. J is TRBJ1-1 and V is TRBV28; a possible D gene is TRBD1 (6 bases). The CDR3 covers 12 residues. Per the germline V gene, CDR1 is MDHEN and CDR2 is SYDVKM. V gave up 6 bases and J gave up 7 bases, with 12 bases separating them.

V and J are TRBV5-6 and TRBJ2-1; no reliable D call. CDR1 and CDR2 (germline): SGHDT, YYEEEE. V was clipped by 6 bases and J by 2 bases, with 12 bases between them. The CDR3 has 14 residues. CDR3 protein: CASITTAAYNEQFF. In DNA form, the CDR3 reads TGTGCCAGCATTACTACGGCTGCCTACAATGAGCAGTTCTTC.

The chain uses TRBV6-1 and TRBJ1-1; no clear D. CDR1 MNHNS and CDR2 SASEGT come from the germline V gene. The V end was cut by 1 base, the J end by 0 bases, with 9 bases between. There are 15 residues in the CDR3. The CDR3, as DNA: TGTGCCAGCAGTGAAGTCGGGGTCATGAACACTGAAGCTTTCTTT. This gives the protein CASSEVGVMNTEAFF.